This T cell receptor beta chain was documented in a study of blood T cell repertoires in COVID-19. In the study overall: From T cells, B-cell-depleted T cells, or PBMCs came the material, which was cDNA or gDNA.

The V and J ends lost 4 bases and 7 bases, in that order; junction bases with no gene match: 9. CDR1 and CDR2 from the germline V gene are SQVTM and ANQGSEA. The CDR3 length is 13 residues. Repertoires were generated with immunoSEQ multiplex PCR, while TCRdb's copy carries only in-frame clones and drops some. Here the sample spans under 350,000 clones, 75% to 90% being singletons. This chain links TRBV29-1 with TRBJ1-2; 7 nucleotides line up with TRBD1. Source material: peripheral blood. The TCR comes from a man aged 60-69 years who had recovered from COVID-19. The CDR3 DNA reads as TGCAGCGTTGCGGGTCGACAGGGTCCTGGCTACACCTTC. Translating it yields CSVAGRQGPGYTF.